These 7 T cell receptor beta chains originate from one sample sequenced in a study of metastatic and nonmetastatic thyroid tumors. No patient received treatment before thyroid surgery. TCRdb reanalyzed the PCR reads via MiXCR. Of 20,000 or so clones in the sample, around 30% are singletons; the top ten hold approximately 14%. Sequenced sample: blood. These receptors were collected from a female donor with papillary thyroid cancer or a benign thyroid nodule (not recorded which). Some clones in this sample may be carry-over from other donors' samples.

The table lists this clone with many counts. Its ends do not fully match the called genes, so a read error is possible. This chain joins TRBV4-3 and TRBJ1-4, with 7 positions matching TRBD1. CDR1 and CDR2 from the germline V gene are LGHNA and YSLEER. The CDR3 is 15 residues long. CDR3 DNA sequence: TGCGCCAGCAGCCAAGGGCAGGGGGAGGTTGAAAAACTGTCTTTC. Translating it yields CASSQGQGEVEKLSF.

The CDR3 region is CAWSVGQGDGYTF. CDR3 nucleotides: TGTGCCTGGAGTGTAGGCCAGGGGGATGGCTACACCTTC. The chain carries TRBV30 and TRBJ1-2; 7 bases agree with TRBD1. There are 13 residues in the CDR3. From germline, CDR1 is GTSNPN and CDR2 SVGIG (reference sequence). The trim removed 0 bases at V and 6 bases at J, leaving 4 bases unmatched. The variable domain in full, with the rest retrieved from reference TRBV30 and TRBJ1-2, is SQTIHQWPATLVQPVGSPLSLECTVEGTSNPNLYWYRQAAGRGLQLLFYSVGIGQISSEVPQNLSASRPQDRQFILSSKKLLLSDSGFYLCAWSVGQGDGYTFGSGTRLTVV.

Comment on this clone: Other DNA sequences in this specimen translate into the identical CDR3. The chain recombines TRBV12-3 or TRBV12-4 with TRBJ2-3; 7 bases align to TRBD2. Losses at the gene ends were 5 bases for V and 1 base for J; bases not matched to a gene: 9. This CDR3 region has 16 residues. The CDR3 is CASSPLPREGTDTQYF. CDR3 bases: TGTGCCAGCAGTCCTTTGCCACGGGAGGGCACAGATACGCAGTATTTT.

The chain employs TRBV4-1 and TRBJ2-7; a weak D match, TRBD1 (6 bases). V was clipped by 1 base and J by 6 bases, with 16 bases between them. The CDR3 contains 15 residues. The V gene's germline CDR1 is MGHRA and CDR2 YSYEKL. CDR3: CASSQAQGHLVEQYF. The CDR3 region has the DNA TGCGCCAGCAGCCAAGCGCAGGGGCATTTGGTCGAGCAGTACTTC.

In its sample, this clone was seen many times. The chain has TRBV10-2 and TRBJ2-1, with a weak D call TRBD2 (6 bases). The CDR3 is 14 residues long. Trimming pared 0 bases from V and 6 bases from J, leaving 9 bases between. The V gene's germline CDR1 is WSHSY and CDR2 SAAADI. Written as DNA, the CDR3 is TGCGCCAGCAGTGAGTCGGAGGGGCGCAATGAGCAGTTCTTC. Residues: CASSESEGRNEQFF.

This clone was seen a few times. Relative to the germline gene, one junction end is altered; a read error may explain this. This sequence joins TRBV24-1 and TRBJ1-5, with no clear D. CDR1 is KGHDR, CDR2 SFDVKD, per germline. This CDR3 comprises 15 residues. In DNA form, the CDR3 reads TGCGCCACCAGTGCCCCAATCGGTAACAATCAGCCCCAGCATTTT. Its translation is CATSAPIGNNQPQHF.

By proportion, this clone is medium-sized (0.01 to 0.1%). The chain has TRBV4-3 and TRBJ1-5; TRBD1 might be the D (6 bases). The CDR3 consists of 17 residues. The germline CDR1 and CDR2 sequences are LGHNA and YSLEER. Trimming pared 0 bases from V and 0 bases from J, leaving 12 bases between. The CDR3 coding sequence is TGCGCCAGCAGCCAAGATGTGGGACATCCTAGCAATCAGCCCCAGCATTTT. This sequence encodes CASSQDVGHPSNQPQHF.